What follows describes a single T cell receptor beta chain. What it binds is unknown. The source of the sample is a study of response to subunit inactivated influenza vaccine. Broader study findings: A suggestion made by the authors is that each seasonal influenza vaccination recruits few new T cells.

V lost 8 bases and J lost 6; bases outside the gene matches: 12. The CDR3 is 14 amino acids. Germline CDR1 and CDR2: DFQATT and SNEGSKA (reference sequence). TCRdb re-derived calls from the RT-PCR reads in MiXCR, one entry per CDR3 protein. The table has 550,000 to 600,000 distinct CDR3 sequences, 10% to 15% seen once. Material: PBMCs from blood, obtained on the day of vaccination. The source is a man in his fifties who received an inactivated influenza vaccine. The chain uses TRBV20-1 and TRBJ2-7, with 11 bases identical to TRBD1. The CDR3 region has the DNA TGCAGTTTCCCCAAACGGGGACAGGGGGGCGAGCAGTACTTC. The encoded protein is CSFPKRGQGGEQYF.